This TCR beta chain comes out of a study of blood T cell repertoires in COVID-19. This clone was picked up a small number of times. The germline gives CDR1 MDHEN, CDR2 SYDVKM. The V and J ends lost 2 bases and 7 bases respectively, with 9 bases between them. This CDR3 region has 14 residues. The protocol was immunoSEQ multiplex PCR, while the TCRdb copy is restricted to in-frame clones and leaves out a portion. The sample holds more than 200,000 clones, 70% to 90% seen once. The rearrangement joins TRBV28 to TRBJ1-6; D unclear. The sequence was collected from a middle-aged man with COVID-19, enrolled during active disease. The sequenced material came from peripheral blood. Written as DNA, the CDR3 is TGTGCCAGCAGTTTAACCCAGTCCAATTCACCCCTCCACTTT. Translated, it gives CASSLTQSNSPLHF.